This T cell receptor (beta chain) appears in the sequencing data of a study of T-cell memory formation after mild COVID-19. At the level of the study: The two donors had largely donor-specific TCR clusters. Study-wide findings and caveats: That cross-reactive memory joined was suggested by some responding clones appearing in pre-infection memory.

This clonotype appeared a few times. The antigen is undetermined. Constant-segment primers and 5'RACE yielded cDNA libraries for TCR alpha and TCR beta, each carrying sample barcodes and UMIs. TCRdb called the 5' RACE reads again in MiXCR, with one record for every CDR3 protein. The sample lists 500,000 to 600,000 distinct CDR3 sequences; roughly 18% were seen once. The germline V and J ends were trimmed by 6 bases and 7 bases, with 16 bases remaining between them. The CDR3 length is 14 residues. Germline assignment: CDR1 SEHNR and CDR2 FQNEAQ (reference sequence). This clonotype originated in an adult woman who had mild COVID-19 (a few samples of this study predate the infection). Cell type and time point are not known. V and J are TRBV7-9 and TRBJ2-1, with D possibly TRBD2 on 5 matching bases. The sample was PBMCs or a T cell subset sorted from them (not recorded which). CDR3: CASSRILDENEQFF. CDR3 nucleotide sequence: TGTGCCAGCAGTCGGATACTAGACGAGAATGAGCAGTTCTTC.